This T cell receptor (beta chain) was captured in a study of blood T cell repertoires in COVID-19. Overall study context: Material from acute and convalescent COVID-19 was sourced from the United States, Italy and Spain. Sample material is recorded as cDNA or gDNA derived from T cells, B-cell-depleted T cells, or PBMCs.

Assay used: immunoSEQ multiplex PCR; TCRdb lists only in-frame clones, some missing. The sample has roughly 150,000 clones, 70% to 85% seen once. The ends were cut back, 4 bases at V and 6 bases at J, with 15 bases in the middle. Germline values: CDR1 SNHLY, CDR2 FYNNEI. This CDR3 comprises 14 residues. This chain uses TRBV2 with TRBJ1-1; D is unclear. The specimen was peripheral blood. This receptor was identified in a woman between 50 and 59 years old in a cohort sampled during active or convalescent COVID-19. CDR3 loop: CASSAQYRSAEAFF. For the CDR3, the DNA is TGTGCCAGCAGTGCACAGTATAGGTCGGCTGAAGCTTTCTTT.